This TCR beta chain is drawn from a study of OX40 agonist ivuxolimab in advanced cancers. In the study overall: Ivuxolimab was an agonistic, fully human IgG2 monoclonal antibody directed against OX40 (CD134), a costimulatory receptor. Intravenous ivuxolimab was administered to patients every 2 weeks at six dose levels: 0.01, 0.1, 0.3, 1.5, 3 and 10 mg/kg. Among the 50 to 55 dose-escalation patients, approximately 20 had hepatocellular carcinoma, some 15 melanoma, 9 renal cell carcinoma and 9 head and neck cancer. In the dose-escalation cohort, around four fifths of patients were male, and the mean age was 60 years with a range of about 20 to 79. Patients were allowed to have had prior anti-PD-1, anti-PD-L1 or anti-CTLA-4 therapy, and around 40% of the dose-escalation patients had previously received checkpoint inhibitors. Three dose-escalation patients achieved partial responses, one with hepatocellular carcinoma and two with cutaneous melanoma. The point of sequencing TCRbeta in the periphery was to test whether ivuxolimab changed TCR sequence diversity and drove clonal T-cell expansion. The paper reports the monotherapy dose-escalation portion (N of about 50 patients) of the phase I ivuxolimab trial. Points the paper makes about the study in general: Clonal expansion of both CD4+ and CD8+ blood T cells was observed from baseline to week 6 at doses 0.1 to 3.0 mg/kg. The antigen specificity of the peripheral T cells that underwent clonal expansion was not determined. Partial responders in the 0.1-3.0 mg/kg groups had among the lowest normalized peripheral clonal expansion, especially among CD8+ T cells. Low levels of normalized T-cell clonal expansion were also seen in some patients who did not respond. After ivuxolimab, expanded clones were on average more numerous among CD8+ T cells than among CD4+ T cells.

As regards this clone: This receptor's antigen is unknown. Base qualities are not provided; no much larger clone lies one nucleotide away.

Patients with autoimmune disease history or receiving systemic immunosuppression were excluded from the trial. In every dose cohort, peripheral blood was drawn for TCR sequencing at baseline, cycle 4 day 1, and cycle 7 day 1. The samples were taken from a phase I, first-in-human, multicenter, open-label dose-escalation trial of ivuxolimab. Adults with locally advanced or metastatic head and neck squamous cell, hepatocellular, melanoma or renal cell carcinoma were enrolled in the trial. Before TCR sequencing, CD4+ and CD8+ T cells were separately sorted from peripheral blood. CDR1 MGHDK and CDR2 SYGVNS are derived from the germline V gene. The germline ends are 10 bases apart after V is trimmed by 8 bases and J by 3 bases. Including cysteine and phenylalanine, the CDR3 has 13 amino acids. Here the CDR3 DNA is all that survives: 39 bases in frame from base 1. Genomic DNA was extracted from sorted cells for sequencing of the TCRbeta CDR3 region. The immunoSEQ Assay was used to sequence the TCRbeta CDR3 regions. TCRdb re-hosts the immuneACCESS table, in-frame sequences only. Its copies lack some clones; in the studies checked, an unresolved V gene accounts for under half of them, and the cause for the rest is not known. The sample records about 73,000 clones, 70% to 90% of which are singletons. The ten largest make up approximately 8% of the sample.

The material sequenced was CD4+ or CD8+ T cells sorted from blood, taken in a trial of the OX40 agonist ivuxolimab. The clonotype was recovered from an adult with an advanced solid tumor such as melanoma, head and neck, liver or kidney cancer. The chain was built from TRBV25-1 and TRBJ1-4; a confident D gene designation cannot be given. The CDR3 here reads CASGVSANEKLFF. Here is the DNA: TGTGCCAGCGGGGTTTCGGCTAATGAAAAACTGTTTTTT.